Listed below are T cell receptor beta chains from one sample, sequenced in a study of radiotherapy plus CTLA-4 blockade in lung cancer. The repertoire was sequenced with immunoSEQ multiplex PCR; TCRdb's copy has only in-frame clones and lacks some. The sample includes roughly 85,000 clones, more than 85% of them seen just once. This material consisted of peripheral blood, taken from a patient treated with radiotherapy plus ipilimumab. The receptors originated from a human donor with non-small cell lung cancer that progressed on radiotherapy plus ipilimumab. Both conserved end residues are trimmed from each CDR3. Size values are once, few and many counts, or a class for expanded clones, and some rows have none.

ASSIRQGRRLNQPQH NA TRBV19
ASSQIGGQTNYGYT NA TRBV4-1
ASSRDMDFEAF NA TRBV28
ASSEALQGWQF NA TRBV2
AWSVQGVYGYT NA TRBV30
ASRSGGAVEQF NA TRBV2
ASSLRLSGELF NA TRBV7-2
ASSFRLGRGNSPLH NA TRBV28
ASSFTHANIQY NA TRBV7-2
ASSVDLRRRSGNTIY NA TRBV9
ASSPQGDGGVLPLH NA TRBV5-1
ASSEGRGNEKLF NA TRBV2
ASSFSGRTEAF NA TRBV7-2
ASSGRGTKNTEAF NA TRBV5-4
ASSLGHQETQY once TRBV7-2
ASSSTGQGGSYEQY NA TRBV7-9
ASSFRQGRLF NA TRBV28
ASSRSTGRNTGELF NA TRBV4-1
ASSSPGQGSVQY NA TRBV28
ASSQEMLVGQTSNQPQH NA TRBV4-2
TSSPRTTDYNEQF NA TRBV11-3
ASGLAGVSGNTIY NA TRBV12-5
ASSQGARSEQF NA TRBV4-1
ASSVEPGANSPLH NA TRBV9
AISESPGQGTYEQY NA TRBV10-3
AWRRGNYGYT NA TRBV30
ASRPPTANYGYT NA TRBV28
ASSPANGSPLH NA TRBV25-1
AWRDKQGNTGELF NA TRBV30
ASSVDYNEQF NA TRBV9
ASSRGITDTQY NA TRBV18